A single sample is the source of the 22 T cell receptor beta chains below, sequenced in a study of T cell responses to AZD1222 COVID-19 vaccine. Assay: immunoSEQ multiplex PCR; the TCRdb copy retains only in-frame clones and omits some. The profile shows over 110,000 clones, roughly nine tenths of them singletons. The specimen comprised peripheral blood, sampled 28 days after the second AZD1222 dose. All receptors derive from an adult who received the AZD1222 COVID-19 vaccine.

This clone came up once. This rearrangement joins TRBV19 to TRBJ1-5; TRBD1 matches at 7 bases. V trimming: 7 bases; J trimming: 7 bases; junction bases outside the gene matches: 13. CDR3 size: 15 residues. Germline CDR1 is LNHDA and CDR2 is SQIVND (reference sequence). CDR3 in DNA: TGTGCCAGTACCCCGGCTGGCAGGGGGGGCCAGCCCCAGCATTTT. It codes for CASTPAGRGGQPQHF.

The chain combines TRBV11-3 with TRBJ2-7, with 8 bases lining up with TRBD1. CDR3 length equals 14 residues. Trimming at V came to 0 bases and at J to 3 bases, leaving 1 base not matched to a gene. CDR1 is SGHNT and CDR2 is YENEEA in the germline V gene. The CDR3 is CASSLEGQDYEQYV. The CDR3 DNA reads TGTGCCAGCAGCTTAGAGGGACAGGACTACGAGCAGTACGTC.

V gene TRBV28 combines with J gene TRBJ2-3, with 14 bases that match TRBD2. CDR1 and CDR2 from the germline V gene are MDHEN and SYDVKM. Trimming removed 1 base from V and 3 bases from J; junction bases left unmatched: 6. The CDR3 extends over 18 amino acids. CDR3 region: CASSLFLTSGRATDTQYF. CDR3 DNA: TGTGCCAGCAGTTTATTCTTGACTAGCGGGAGGGCGACAGATACGCAGTATTTT.

Only one count was recorded for this clone. The V gene is TRBV25-1, the J gene TRBJ1-2, with 9 bases aligning to TRBD1. Germline trimming cut 3 bases from V and 7 bases from J; bases unmatched to any gene: 9. CDR1 is MGHDK, CDR2 SYGVNS, per germline. The CDR3 contains 15 residues. The CDR3 loop is CASSDLGQGTLGYTF. The CDR3 DNA follows: TGTGCCAGCAGTGACCTCGGACAGGGGACCCTTGGCTACACCTTC.

This chain uses TRBV5-4 with TRBJ2-1; D may be TRBD1 or TRBD2 (6 bases each). The CDR3 spans 13 residues. The V and J ends lost 4 bases and 7 bases respectively, with 12 bases between them. Germline values: CDR1 SGHNT, CDR2 YYREEE (reference sequence). CDR3 amino acids: CASSPGAGNEQFF. Here the CDR3 DNA reads TGTGCCAGCAGCCCGGGGGCTGGGAATGAGCAGTTCTTC.

The V call is TRBV7-2, the J call TRBJ1-2; D uncertain. Trimming stripped 4 bases from V and 2 bases from J, with 14 bases between. Germline values: CDR1 SGHTA, CDR2 FQGNSA. The CDR3 is 15 amino acids. CDR3 region: CASSSPRSGNYGYTF. The DNA of the CDR3 is TGTGCCAGCAGCTCACCCCGTTCAGGAAACTATGGCTACACCTTC.

The V and J genes are TRBV7-2 and TRBJ1-2; possible D gene TRBD1, 5 bases. Germline values: CDR1 SGHTA, CDR2 FQGNSA. The CDR3 totals 12 residues. The V and J ends lost 1 base and 8 bases respectively, with 8 bases between them. CDR3 region: CASSLGRVGYTF. DNA of the CDR3: TGTGCCAGCAGCTTAGGCAGGGTCGGCTACACCTTC.

The V gene is TRBV7-8, the J gene TRBJ1-2, with D perhaps matching TRBD1 (5 bases). Per germline, CDR1 SGHVS and CDR2 FQNEAQ. This CDR3 spans 14 amino acids. Trimming cost V 1 base and J 7 bases, with 13 bases left between them. Written as DNA, the CDR3 is TGTGCCAGCAGCTTAGAAGGGGCCACAGGTGGCTACACCTTC. This codes for CASSLEGATGGYTF.

This clone was observed once. The chain recombines TRBV19 with TRBJ1-1, with 8 bases fitting TRBD1. The germline gives CDR1 LNHDA, CDR2 SQIVND (reference sequence). There are 15 residues in the CDR3. With V trimmed by 1 base and J by 2 bases, 3 bases remained unmatched. CDR3 bases: TGTGCCAGTAGTATAGGACAGGGGCACAACACTGAAGCTTTCTTT. This codes for CASSIGQGHNTEAFF. The whole variable domain, filled in from reference TRBV19 and TRBJ1-1, reads DGGITQSPKYLFRKEGQNVTLSCEQNLNHDAMYWYRQDPGQGLRLIYYSQIVNDFQKGDIAEGYSVSREKKESFPLTVTSAQKNPTAFYLCASSIGQGHNTEAFFGQGTRLTVV.

The V gene is TRBV10-1, the J gene TRBJ1-4, with 7 bases lining up with TRBD1. There are 13 residues in the CDR3. The ends lost 5 bases at V and 3 bases at J; junction bases unmatched: 0. The V gene's germline CDR1 is WNHNN and CDR2 SYGVQD (reference sequence). CDR3 sequence reads: CASSTGANEKLFF. The DNA for the CDR3 is TGCGCCAGCAGTACAGGGGCTAATGAAAAACTGTTTTTT.

The chain joins TRBV4-3 to TRBJ1-1; D not certain. V was clipped by 1 base and J by 6 bases, with 9 bases between them. The CDR3 is 13 residues long. The germline V gene has CDR1 LGHNA and CDR2 YSLEER. The CDR3 spells CASSQGEIAEAFF. The CDR3 DNA reads TGCGCCAGCAGCCAAGGGGAAATCGCTGAAGCTTTCTTT.

The genes are TRBV23-1 and TRBJ2-7; TRBD2 agrees at 7 bases. TRBV23-1 is labeled an ORF, and its function is uncertain. The ends lost 4 bases at V and 3 bases at J; junction bases unmatched: 12. The CDR3 contains 16 residues. CDR3 DNA: TGCGCCAGCAGTCCTTCCGGGGGAGGGAGGAACTACGAGCAGTACTTC. This translates into CASSPSGGGRNYEQYF.

V gene TRBV7-9 combines with J gene TRBJ1-5; D remains ambiguous. In germline, CDR1 is SEHNR, CDR2 FQNEAQ (reference sequence). The CDR3 contains 15 residues. Trimming left V 1 base short and J 3 bases short, with 10 bases between. The CDR3 is CASSLVGPANQPQHF. Here the CDR3 DNA reads TGTGCCAGCAGCTTAGTAGGGCCTGCCAATCAGCCCCAGCATTTT.

V usage is TRBV5-1 and J usage is TRBJ1-1; 7 bases align to TRBD1. With 4 bases clipped from V and 0 bases from J, the junction kept 3 bases outside the gene matches. CDR1 is SGHRS and CDR2 is YFSETQ in the germline V gene. This CDR3 spans 14 amino acids. The CDR3: CASSAGTVNTEAFF. The CDR3 bases are TGCGCCAGCAGCGCCGGGACAGTGAACACTGAAGCTTTCTTT.

DNA of the CDR3: TGTGCCAGCAGCTCCTCCGAGGGCCATGAGCAGTTCTTC. Protein sequence: CASSSSEGHEQFF. This chain connects TRBV9 to TRBJ2-1; a weak D match, TRBD2 (5 bases). This CDR3 is 13 amino acids long. V lost 4 bases, J lost 8 bases, and 13 bases lay in between. Germline V gene sequence: CDR1 SGDLS, CDR2 YYNGEE.

This rearrangement joins TRBV5-5 to TRBJ1-3; D gene uncertain. Deletions cut 0 bases from V and 0 bases from J, with 7 bases between. CDR1 is SGHKS and CDR2 is YYEKEE in the germline V gene (reference sequence). The CDR3 spans 15 residues. The CDR3 region has the DNA TGTGCCAGCAGCTTGGTACAGTACTCTGGAAACACCATATATTTT. Amino acid sequence: CASSLVQYSGNTIYF.

Only one count was recorded for this clone. The rearrangement uses TRBV6-5 and TRBJ1-1; maybe TRBD1 (5 bases). The CDR3 extends over 14 amino acids. Trimming took 6 bases from V and 5 from J, leaving 16 bases between them. Germline-derived CDR1 and CDR2 are MNHEY and SVGAGI. The CDR3 region is CASRGPRGRTEAFF. The CDR3 DNA sequence: TGTGCCAGCAGGGGTCCTAGGGGACGTACTGAAGCTTTCTTT.

This chain joins TRBV7-2 and TRBJ1-1, with a tentative D call TRBD1 (5 bases). Trimming took 2 bases from V and 3 from J, leaving 10 bases between them. The CDR3 runs 14 residues. Looked up from germline, CDR1 is SGHTA and CDR2 is FQGNSA. CDR3 bases: TGTGCCAGCAGCTTACGGGGGATGTACACTGAAGCTTTCTTT. Translation: CASSLRGMYTEAFF.

The V and J genes are TRBV19 and TRBJ2-3; 14 nucleotides agree with TRBD2. CDR1 is LNHDA, CDR2 SQIVND, per germline (reference sequence). The CDR3 is 18 amino acids. V shed 6 bases and J 0 bases; nucleotides not matched to a gene: 8. This CDR3 reads CASSSGTSGRRSTDTQYF. The DNA of the CDR3 is TGTGCCAGTAGCTCCGGGACTAGCGGGAGAAGGAGCACAGATACGCAGTATTTT.

The CDR3 here is CATSDSGSTYGYTF. The CDR3, as DNA: TGTGCCACCAGTGATTCGGGGTCAACCTATGGCTACACCTTC. The V call is TRBV24-1, the J call TRBJ1-2; D call uncertain. Germline CDR1 KGHDR, CDR2 SFDVKD. Trimming shortened V by 2 bases and J by 4 bases, and 10 bases separated the two germline ends. This CDR3 comprises 14 residues.

The rearrangement joins TRBV19 to TRBJ2-1; D gene unclear. This CDR3 region has 13 residues. CDR1 is LNHDA and CDR2 is SQIVND in the germline V gene (reference sequence). Deletions cut 3 bases from V and 4 bases from J, with 7 bases between. The CDR3 sequence is CASSMFLYNEQFF. CDR3 nucleotides: TGTGCCAGTAGTATGTTCCTTTACAATGAGCAGTTCTTC.

This clone was seen a few times. The chain couples TRBV28 to TRBJ1-5, with 10 bases identical to TRBD1. With V trimmed by 5 bases and J by 1 base, 5 bases remained unmatched. The CDR3 totals 16 residues. Germline loops: CDR1 MDHEN, CDR2 SYDVKM. The CDR3, as DNA: TGTGCCAGCAGTCTCGGGACAGGGGAAAGCAATCAGCCCCAGCATTTT. It codes for CASSLGTGESNQPQHF.